This TCR beta chain is drawn from a study of blood T cell repertoires in COVID-19. Study summary: The samples span acute and convalescent COVID-19 from the United States, Italy and Spain. PBMCs, B-cell-depleted T cells, or T cells were the source of the cDNA or gDNA that made up the material.

J gave up 4 bases and V 3 bases, and 4 bases lay outside the gene matches. Germline lookup yields CDR1 KGHSH and CDR2 LQKENI. The CDR3 totals 16 residues. Method: immunoSEQ multiplex PCR; TCRdb's copy keeps in-frame clones and lacks some. The data show over 400,000 clones, 80% to 90% seen once. Participant reports of clinical history set cohort assignment. Recovered status applied to Cohort 3 donors who had two consecutive negative PCRs. It also applied to those with clearance or with symptom resolution. This chain joins TRBV18 and TRBJ2-2; 11 nucleotides match TRBD1. This sequence originates from a woman aged 60-75 years who had recovered from COVID-19. The source material was PBMCs or T cells enriched from blood (not recorded which). DNA for the CDR3: TGTGCCAGCTCACCTGGACAGGGGGCTAGCACCGGGGAGCTGTTTTTT. Its protein product is CASSPGQGASTGELFF.